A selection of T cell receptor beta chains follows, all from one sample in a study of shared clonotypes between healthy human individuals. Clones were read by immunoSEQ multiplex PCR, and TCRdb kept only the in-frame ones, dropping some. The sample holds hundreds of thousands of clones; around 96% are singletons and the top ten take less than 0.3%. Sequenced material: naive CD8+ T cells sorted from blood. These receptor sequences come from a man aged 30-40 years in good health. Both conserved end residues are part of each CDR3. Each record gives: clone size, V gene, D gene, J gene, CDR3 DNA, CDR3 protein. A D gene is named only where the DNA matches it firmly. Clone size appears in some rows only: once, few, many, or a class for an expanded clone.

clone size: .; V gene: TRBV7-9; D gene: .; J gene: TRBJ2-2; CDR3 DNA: TGTGCCAGCAGCGGCCACAGGGATCTCACCGGGGAGCTGTTTTTT; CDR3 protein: CASSGHRDLTGELFF
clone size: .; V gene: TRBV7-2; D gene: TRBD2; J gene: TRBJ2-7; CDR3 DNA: TGTGCCAGCAGCCTCGGACTAGCGGTCGAGCAGTACTTC; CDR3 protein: CASSLGLAVEQYF
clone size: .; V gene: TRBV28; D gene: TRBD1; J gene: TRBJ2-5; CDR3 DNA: TGTGCCAGCAGTCCGAGACCCTCCGGACAGGGTGCGTTGGAGACCCAGTACTTC; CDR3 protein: CASSPRPSGQGALETQYF
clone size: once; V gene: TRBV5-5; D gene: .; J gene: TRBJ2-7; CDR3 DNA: TGTGCCAGCAATTCGGGACACAGCTCCTACGAGCAGTACTTC; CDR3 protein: CASNSGHSSYEQYF
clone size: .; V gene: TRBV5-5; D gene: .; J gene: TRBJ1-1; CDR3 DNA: TGTGCCAGCAGCTTGGCCGCCAGGGGGAACACTGAAGCTTTCTTT; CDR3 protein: CASSLAARGNTEAFF
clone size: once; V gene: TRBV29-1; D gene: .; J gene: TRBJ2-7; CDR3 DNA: TGCAGCGTTGAAGTAGGTTCCAGCTCCTACGAGCAGTACTTC; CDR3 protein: CSVEVGSSSYEQYF
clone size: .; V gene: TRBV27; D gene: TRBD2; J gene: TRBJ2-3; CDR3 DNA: TGTGCCAGCAGTTTAACGCCCTTAGCGGGAGCCTCAGATACGCAGTATTTT; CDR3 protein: CASSLTPLAGASDTQYF
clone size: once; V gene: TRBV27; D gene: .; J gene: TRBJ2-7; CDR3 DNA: TGTGCCAGCAGTATTTCGGGCTGGGAAGGTTACGAGCAGTACTTC; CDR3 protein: CASSISGWEGYEQYF
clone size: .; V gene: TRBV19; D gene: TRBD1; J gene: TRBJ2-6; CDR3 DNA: TGTGCCAGTAGTATGGTGGGACAGGTTAGCTCTGGGGCCAACGTCCTGACTTTC; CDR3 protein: CASSMVGQVSSGANVLTF
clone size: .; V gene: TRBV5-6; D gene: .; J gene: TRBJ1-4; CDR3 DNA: TGTGCCAGCAGCTTTACCCGGGCCTCTAATGAAAAACTGTTTTTT; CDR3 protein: CASSFTRASNEKLFF
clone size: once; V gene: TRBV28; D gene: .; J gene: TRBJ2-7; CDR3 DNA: TGTGCCAGCAGTCTCCGGTCGGCAGGCAACTACGAGCAGTACTTC; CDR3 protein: CASSLRSAGNYEQYF
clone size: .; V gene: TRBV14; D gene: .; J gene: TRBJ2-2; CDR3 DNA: TGTGCCAGCAGCCAAGTTAGGGGCACCGGGGAGCTGTTTTTT; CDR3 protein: CASSQVRGTGELFF
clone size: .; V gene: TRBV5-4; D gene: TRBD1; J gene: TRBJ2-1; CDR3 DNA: TGTGCCAGCAGCTTGCTCACTGGGGACAGGGTATATGAGCAGTTCTTC; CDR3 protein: CASSLLTGDRVYEQFF
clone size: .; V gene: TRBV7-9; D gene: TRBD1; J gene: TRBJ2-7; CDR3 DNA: TGTGCCAGCAGCCTAGGGGACAGGGCTACGTACGAGCAGTACTTC; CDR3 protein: CASSLGDRATYEQYF
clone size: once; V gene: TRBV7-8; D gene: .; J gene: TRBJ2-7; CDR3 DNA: TGTGCCAGCAGCTCAAGGGGGGCATACGAGCAGTACTTC; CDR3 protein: CASSSRGAYEQYF
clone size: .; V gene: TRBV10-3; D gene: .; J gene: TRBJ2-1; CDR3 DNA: TGTGCCATCACGGAGACAGGCTCCTACAATGAGCAGTTCTTC; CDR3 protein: CAITETGSYNEQFF
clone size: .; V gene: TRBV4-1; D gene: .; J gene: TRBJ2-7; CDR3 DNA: TGCGCCAGCAGCCAAGTGGGCAGCAATTACGAGCAGTACTTC; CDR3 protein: CASSQVGSNYEQYF
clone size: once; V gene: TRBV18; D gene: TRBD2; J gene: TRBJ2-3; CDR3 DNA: TGTGCCAGCTCACCGAGGACTAGCGGGGTCACAGATACGCAGTATTTT; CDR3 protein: CASSPRTSGVTDTQYF
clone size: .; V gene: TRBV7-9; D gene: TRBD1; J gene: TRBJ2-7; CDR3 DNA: TGTGCCAGCAGCTCGACAGGGGGCTACGAGCAGTACTTC; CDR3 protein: CASSSTGGYEQYF
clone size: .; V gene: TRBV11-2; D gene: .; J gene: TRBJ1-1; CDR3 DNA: TGTGCCAGCAGCTTAGTGCCCCTAAATGGCGCTGAAGCTTTCTTT; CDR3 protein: CASSLVPLNGAEAFF
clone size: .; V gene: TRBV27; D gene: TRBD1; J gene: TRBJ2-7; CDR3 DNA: TGTGCCAGCAGTTCGCAAGGACAGGGCACCTACGAGCAGTACTTC; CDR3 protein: CASSSQGQGTYEQYF
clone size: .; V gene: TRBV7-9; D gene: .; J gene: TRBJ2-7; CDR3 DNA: TGTGCCAGCAGCTCAAAATACGAGCAGTACTTC; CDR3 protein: CASSSKYEQYF
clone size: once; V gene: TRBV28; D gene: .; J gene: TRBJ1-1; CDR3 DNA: TGTGCCAGCAGTTTATACACTGAAGCTTTCTTT; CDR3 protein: CASSLYTEAFF
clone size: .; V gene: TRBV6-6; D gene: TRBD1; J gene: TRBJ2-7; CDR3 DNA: TGTGCCAGCAGTGGACAGGGTTCCTACGAGCAGTACTTC; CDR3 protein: CASSGQGSYEQYF
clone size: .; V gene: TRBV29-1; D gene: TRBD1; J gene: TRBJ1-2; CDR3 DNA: TGCAGCGTTGAGGACAGGGTGGACTATGGCTACACCTTC; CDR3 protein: CSVEDRVDYGYTF
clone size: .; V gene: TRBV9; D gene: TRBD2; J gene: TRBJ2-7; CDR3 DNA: TGTGCCAGCAGCCGACTAGCGGGAGGCTACGAGCAGTACTTC; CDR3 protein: CASSRLAGGYEQYF
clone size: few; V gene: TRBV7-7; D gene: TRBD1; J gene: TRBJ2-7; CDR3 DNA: TGTGCTAGCAGCTTAGGACAGGATTCCTACGAGCAGTACTTC; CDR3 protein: CASSLGQDSYEQYF
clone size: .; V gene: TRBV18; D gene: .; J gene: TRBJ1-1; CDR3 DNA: TGTGCCAGCTCACGAACCCCCGGGGAGGGGGGTGAAGCTTTCTTT; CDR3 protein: CASSRTPGEGGEAFF
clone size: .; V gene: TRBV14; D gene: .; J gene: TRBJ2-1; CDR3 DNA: TGTGCCAGCAGCCGAAAAGGGGCTAGCGACTACAATGAGCAGTTCTTC; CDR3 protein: CASSRKGASDYNEQFF
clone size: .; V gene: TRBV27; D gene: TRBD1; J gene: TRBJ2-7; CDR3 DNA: TGTGCCAGTTCTGCTTGGGACAGGGTATCGATCGAGCAGTACTTC; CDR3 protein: CASSAWDRVSIEQYF
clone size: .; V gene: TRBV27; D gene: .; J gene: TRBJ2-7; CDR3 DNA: TGTGCCAGCAGTCCGAGTCAGGCAGACAGGACATACGAGCAGTACTTC; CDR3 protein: CASSPSQADRTYEQYF
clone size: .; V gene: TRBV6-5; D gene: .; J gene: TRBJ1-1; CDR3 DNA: TGTGCCAGCAGTTACTCGGCCAGCCAGGGCACTGAAGCTTTCTTT; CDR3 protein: CASSYSASQGTEAFF
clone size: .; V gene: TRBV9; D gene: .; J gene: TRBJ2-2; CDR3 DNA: TGTGCCAGCAGCGCCCCTCGTAGTGGGGAGCTGTTTTTT; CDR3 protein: CASSAPRSGELFF
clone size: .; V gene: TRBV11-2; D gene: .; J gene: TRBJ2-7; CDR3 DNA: TGTGCCAGCAGCGGCGGGGCCGCTGATACCTACGAGCAGTACTTC; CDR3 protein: CASSGGAADTYEQYF
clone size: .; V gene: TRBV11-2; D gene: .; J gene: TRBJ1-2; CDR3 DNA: TGTGCCAGCAGCTTAGGTCGGCCTGAATCTAACTATGGCTACACCTTC; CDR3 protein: CASSLGRPESNYGYTF
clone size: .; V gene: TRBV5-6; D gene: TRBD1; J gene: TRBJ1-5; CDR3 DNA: TGTGCCAGCAGCCTCGGACAGGGAGATCAGCCCCAGCATTTT; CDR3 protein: CASSLGQGDQPQHF
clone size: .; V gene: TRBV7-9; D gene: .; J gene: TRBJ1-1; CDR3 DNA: TGTGCCAGCAGCATGGGTACTTCAGGCGAAATGAACACTGAAGCTTTCTTT; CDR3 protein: CASSMGTSGEMNTEAFF